This T cell receptor (beta chain) was captured by sequencing in a study of T cells in Graves' hyperthyroidism and ophthalmopathy. Study at large: Peripheral blood specimens were obtained at initial diagnosis, prior to any treatment.

It was RNA transcripts that yielded the amplified TCR beta CDR3 regions. The HTBI set primed first-round TCR CDR3 RT-PCR. TCRdb reprocessed the multiplex PCR reads via MiXCR and lists one record per CDR3 protein. Here the sample spans 400,000 to 450,000 distinct CDR3 sequences, roughly 14% being singletons. Worth noting for this clonotype: A much larger clone lies one base from this, so it may be a read error.

Ophthalmopathy patients had Clinical Activity Score at least 3, NOSPECS grade at least 4, duration under 3 months. For the diagnoses, clinical symptoms, serum thyroxine and TRAb, thyroid ultrasound and orbital computed tomography were used. Germline values: CDR1 KGHDR, CDR2 SFDVKD. The CDR3 is made up of 18 amino acids. The chain combines TRBV24-1 with TRBJ1-5; D uncertain. This TCR was recovered from a man between 18 and 35 years old with Graves' ophthalmopathy. The sequenced material came from blood. The CDR3 loop is CVTSDGEGWREGNQPQHF. Written as DNA, the CDR3 is TGTGTCACCAGTGATGGCGAAGGGTGGAGAGAGGGCAATCAGCCCCAGCATTTT.